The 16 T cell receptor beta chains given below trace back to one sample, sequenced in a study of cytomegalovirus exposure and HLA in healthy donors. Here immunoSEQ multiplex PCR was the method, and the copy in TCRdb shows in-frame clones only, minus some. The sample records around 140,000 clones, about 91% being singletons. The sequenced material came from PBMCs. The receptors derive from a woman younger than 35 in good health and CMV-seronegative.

The CDR3 coding sequence is TGCGCCAGCAGCCCCTATATTCGGGACAGGTATAATTCACCCCTCCACTTT. Translation: CASSPYIRDRYNSPLHF. The V call is TRBV4-1, the J call TRBJ1-6, with TRBD1 matching 8 bases. Germline CDR1 reads MGHRA; CDR2 reads YSYEKL. The trim removed 4 bases at V and 4 bases at J, leaving 9 bases unmatched. CDR3 length: 17 residues.

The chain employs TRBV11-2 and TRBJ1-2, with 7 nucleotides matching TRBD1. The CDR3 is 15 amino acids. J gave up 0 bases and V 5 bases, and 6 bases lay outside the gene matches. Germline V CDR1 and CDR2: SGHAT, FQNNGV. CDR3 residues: CASSHGTETNYGYTF. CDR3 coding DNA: TGTGCCAGCAGCCATGGGACAGAAACTAACTATGGCTACACCTTC. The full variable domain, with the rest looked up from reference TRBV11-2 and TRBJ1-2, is EAGVAQSPRYKIIEKRQSVAFWCNPISGHATLYWYQQILGQGPKLLIQFQNNGVVDDSQLPKDRFSAERLKGVDSTLKIQPAKLEDSAVYLCASSHGTETNYGYTFGSGTRLTVV.

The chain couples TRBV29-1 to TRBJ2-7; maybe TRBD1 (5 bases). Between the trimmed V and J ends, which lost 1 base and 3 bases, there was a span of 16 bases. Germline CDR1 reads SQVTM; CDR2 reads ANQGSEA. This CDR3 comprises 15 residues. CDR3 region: CSVEVPGQGDYEQYF. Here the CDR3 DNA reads TGCAGCGTTGAAGTCCCCGGACAAGGGGACTACGAGCAGTACTTC.

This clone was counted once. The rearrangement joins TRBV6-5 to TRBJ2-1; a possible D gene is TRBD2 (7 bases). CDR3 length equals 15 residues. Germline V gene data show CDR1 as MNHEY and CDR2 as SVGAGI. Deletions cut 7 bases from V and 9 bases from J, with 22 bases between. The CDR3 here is CASTWGRGPQIEQFF. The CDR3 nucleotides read TGTGCCAGCACTTGGGGGCGGGGGCCCCAGATTGAGCAGTTCTTC.

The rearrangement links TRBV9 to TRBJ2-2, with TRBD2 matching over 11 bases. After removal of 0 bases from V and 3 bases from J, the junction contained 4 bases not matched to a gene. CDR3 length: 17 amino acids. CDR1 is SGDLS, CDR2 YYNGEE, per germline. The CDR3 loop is CASSVVSGGADTGELFF. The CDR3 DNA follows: TGTGCCAGCAGCGTAGTTAGCGGGGGGGCAGACACCGGGGAGCTGTTTTTT.

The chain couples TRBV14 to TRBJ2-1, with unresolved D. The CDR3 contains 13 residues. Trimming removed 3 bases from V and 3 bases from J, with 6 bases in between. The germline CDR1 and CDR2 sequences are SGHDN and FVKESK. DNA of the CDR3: TGTGCCAGCAGCCAGAACAGCTACAATGAGCAGTTCTTC. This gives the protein CASSQNSYNEQFF.

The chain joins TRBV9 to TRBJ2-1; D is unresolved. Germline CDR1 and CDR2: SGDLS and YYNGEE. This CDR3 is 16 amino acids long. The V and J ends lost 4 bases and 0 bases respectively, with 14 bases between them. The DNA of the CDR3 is TGTGCCAGCAGCCCTTTTATAGCTAGCTCCTACAATGAGCAGTTCTTC. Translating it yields CASSPFIASSYNEQFF.

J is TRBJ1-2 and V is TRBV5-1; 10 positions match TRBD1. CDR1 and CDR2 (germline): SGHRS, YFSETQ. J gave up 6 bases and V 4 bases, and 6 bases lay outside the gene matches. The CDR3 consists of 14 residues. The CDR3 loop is CASSPGDRGHGYTF. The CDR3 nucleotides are TGCGCCAGCAGCCCCGGGGACAGGGGTCATGGCTACACCTTC.

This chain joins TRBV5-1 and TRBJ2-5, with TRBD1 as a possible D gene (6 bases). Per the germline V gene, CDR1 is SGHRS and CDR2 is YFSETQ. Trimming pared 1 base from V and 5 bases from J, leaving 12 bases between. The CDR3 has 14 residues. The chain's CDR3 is CASSLIQGEETQYF. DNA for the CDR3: TGCGCCAGCAGCTTGATACAGGGAGAGGAGACCCAGTACTTC.

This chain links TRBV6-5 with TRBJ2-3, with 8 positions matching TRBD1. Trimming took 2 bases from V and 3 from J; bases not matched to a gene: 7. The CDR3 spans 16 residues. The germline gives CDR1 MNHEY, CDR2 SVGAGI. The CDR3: CASSYGRTGLTDTQYF. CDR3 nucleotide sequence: TGTGCCAGCAGTTACGGTCGGACAGGGTTAACAGATACGCAGTATTTT.

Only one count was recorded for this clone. This CDR3 is CASSYIGRYYGYTF. CDR3 bases: TGTGCCAGCAGTTACATCGGGAGGTACTATGGCTACACCTTC. The rearrangement uses TRBV6-5 and TRBJ1-2; no clear D. Deletions cut 2 bases from V and 3 bases from J, with 10 bases between. Germline loops: CDR1 MNHEY, CDR2 SVGAGI. This CDR3 comprises 14 residues.

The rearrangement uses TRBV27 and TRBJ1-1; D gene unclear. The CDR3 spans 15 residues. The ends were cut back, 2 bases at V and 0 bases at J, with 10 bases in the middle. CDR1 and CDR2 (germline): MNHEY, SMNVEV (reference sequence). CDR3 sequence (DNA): TGTGCCAGCAGTTTAAGGTGGGCAGTGAACACTGAAGCTTTCTTT. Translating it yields CASSLRWAVNTEAFF.

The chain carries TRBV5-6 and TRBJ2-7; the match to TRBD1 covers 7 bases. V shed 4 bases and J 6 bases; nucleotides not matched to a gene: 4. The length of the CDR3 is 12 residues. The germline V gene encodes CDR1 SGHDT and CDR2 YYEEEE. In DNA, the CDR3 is TGTGCCAGCAGCCAAGGGACAGCCGAGCAGTACTTC. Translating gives CASSQGTAEQYF.

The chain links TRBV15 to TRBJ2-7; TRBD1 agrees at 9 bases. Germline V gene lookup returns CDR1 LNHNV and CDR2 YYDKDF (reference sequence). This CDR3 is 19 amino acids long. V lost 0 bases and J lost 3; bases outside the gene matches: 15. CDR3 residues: CATSRDWGRRDREYYEQYF. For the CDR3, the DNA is TGTGCCACCAGCAGAGACTGGGGGCGCCGGGACAGGGAGTACTACGAGCAGTACTTC.

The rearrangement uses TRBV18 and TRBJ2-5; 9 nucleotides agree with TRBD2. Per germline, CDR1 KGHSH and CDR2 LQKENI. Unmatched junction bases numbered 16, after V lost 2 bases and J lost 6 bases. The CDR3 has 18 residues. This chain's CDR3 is CASSPTVGRGGGEKTQYF. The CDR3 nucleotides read TGTGCCAGCTCACCAACCGTGGGACGAGGCGGGGGGGAAAAGACCCAGTACTTC.

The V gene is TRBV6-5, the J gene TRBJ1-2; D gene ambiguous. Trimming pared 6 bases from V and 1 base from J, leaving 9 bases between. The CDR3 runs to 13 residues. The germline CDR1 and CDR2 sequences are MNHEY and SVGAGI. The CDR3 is CASRGENNYGYTF. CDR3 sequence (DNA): TGTGCCAGCAGGGGAGAGAATAACTATGGCTACACCTTC.